This T cell receptor beta chain was obtained from a study of OX40 agonist ivuxolimab in advanced cancers. Across the whole study: Patients enrolled in dose escalation were diagnosed with hepatocellular carcinoma, melanoma, renal cell or head and neck cancer.

Peripheral blood came from all dose cohorts at three timepoints. Whole-study results and caveats: Expanded peripheral T cells had an undetermined antigen specificity.

Sequencing was performed with immunoSEQ multiplex PCR; in TCRdb, only in-frame clones are kept and a portion is missing. Altogether about 82,000 clones are present, around four fifths being singletons, with the ten largest covering approximately 0.78%. Details on this clone: Its antigen is still unknown.

This material consisted of CD4+ or CD8+ T cells sorted from blood, taken in a trial of the OX40 agonist ivuxolimab. The TCR comes from an adult with an advanced solid tumor such as melanoma, head and neck, liver or kidney cancer.

For the CDR3, the DNA is TGCAGCGTTCAGACAGAATTGAACTATGGCTACACCTTC. It is translated as CSVQTELNYGYTF. This chain connects TRBV29-1 to TRBJ1-2, with a weak D call TRBD1 (5 bases). This CDR3 region has 13 residues. Germline loops: CDR1 SQVTM, CDR2 ANQGSEA. V lost 5 bases to trimming and J lost 2 bases, with 12 bases between them. The full variable domain, completed using reference TRBV29-1 and TRBJ1-2, is SAVISQKPSRDICQRGTSLTIQCQVDSQVTMMFWYRQQPGQSLTLIATANQGSEATYESGFVIDKFPISRPNLTFSTLTVSNMSPEDSSIYLCSVQTELNYGYTFGSGTRLTVV.